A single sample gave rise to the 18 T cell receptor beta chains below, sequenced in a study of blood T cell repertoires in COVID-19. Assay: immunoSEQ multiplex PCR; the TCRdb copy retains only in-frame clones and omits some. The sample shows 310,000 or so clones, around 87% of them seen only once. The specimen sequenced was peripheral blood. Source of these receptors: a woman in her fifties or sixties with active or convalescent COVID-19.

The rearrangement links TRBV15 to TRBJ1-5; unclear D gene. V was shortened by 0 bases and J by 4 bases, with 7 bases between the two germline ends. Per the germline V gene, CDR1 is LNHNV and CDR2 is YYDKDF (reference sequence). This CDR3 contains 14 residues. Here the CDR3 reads CATSRDLTNQPQHF. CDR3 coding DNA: TGTGCCACCAGCAGAGATCTAACGAATCAGCCCCAGCATTTT.

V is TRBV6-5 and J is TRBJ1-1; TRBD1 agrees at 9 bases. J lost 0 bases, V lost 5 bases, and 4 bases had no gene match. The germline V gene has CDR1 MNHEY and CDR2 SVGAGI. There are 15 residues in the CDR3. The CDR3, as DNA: TGTGCCAGCAGTACCGGGACAGGGATGAACACTGAAGCTTTCTTT. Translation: CASSTGTGMNTEAFF.

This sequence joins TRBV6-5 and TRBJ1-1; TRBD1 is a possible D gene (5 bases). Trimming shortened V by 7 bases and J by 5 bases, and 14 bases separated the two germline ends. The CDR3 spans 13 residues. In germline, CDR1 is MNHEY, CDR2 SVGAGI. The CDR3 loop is CASTQPGGTEAFF. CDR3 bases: TGTGCCAGCACCCAACCGGGGGGGACTGAAGCTTTCTTT.

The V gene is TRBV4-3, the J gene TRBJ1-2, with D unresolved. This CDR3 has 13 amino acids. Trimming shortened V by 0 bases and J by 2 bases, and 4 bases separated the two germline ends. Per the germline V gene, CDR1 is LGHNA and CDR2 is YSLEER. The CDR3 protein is CASSQDRNYGYTF. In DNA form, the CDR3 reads TGCGCCAGCAGCCAAGACCGGAACTATGGCTACACCTTC.

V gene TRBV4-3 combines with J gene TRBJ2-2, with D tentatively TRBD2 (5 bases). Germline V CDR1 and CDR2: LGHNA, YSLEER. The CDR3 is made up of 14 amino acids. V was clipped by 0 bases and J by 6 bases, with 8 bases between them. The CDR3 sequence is CASSQDTRSGELFF. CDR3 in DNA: TGCGCCAGCAGCCAAGATACTAGATCCGGGGAGCTGTTTTTT.

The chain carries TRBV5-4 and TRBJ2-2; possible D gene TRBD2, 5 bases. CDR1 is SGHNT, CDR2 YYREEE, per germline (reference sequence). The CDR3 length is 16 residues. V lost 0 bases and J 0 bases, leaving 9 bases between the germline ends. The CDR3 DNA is TGTGCCAGCAGCTTGGGGACTCACCCGAACACCGGGGAGCTGTTTTTT. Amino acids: CASSLGTHPNTGELFF.

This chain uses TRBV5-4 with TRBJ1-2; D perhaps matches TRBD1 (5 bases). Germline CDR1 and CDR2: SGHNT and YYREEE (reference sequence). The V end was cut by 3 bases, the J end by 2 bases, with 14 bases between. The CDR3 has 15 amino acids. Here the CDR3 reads CASSSASQGNYGYTF. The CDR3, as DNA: TGTGCCAGCAGCTCCGCCTCCCAGGGAAACTATGGCTACACCTTC.

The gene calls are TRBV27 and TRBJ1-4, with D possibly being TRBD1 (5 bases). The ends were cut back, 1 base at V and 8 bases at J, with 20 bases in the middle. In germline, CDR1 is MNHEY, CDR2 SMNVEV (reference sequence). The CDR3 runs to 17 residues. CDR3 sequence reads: CASSLYWGGVGDEKLFF. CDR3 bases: TGTGCCAGCAGTTTATATTGGGGGGGGGTAGGGGACGAAAAACTGTTTTTT.

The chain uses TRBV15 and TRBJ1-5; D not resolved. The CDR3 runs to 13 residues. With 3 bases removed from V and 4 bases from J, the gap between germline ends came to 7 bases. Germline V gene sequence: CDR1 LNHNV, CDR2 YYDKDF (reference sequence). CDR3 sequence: CATSRALNQPQHF. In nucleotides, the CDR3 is TGTGCCACCAGCAGGGCTCTTAATCAGCCCCAGCATTTT.

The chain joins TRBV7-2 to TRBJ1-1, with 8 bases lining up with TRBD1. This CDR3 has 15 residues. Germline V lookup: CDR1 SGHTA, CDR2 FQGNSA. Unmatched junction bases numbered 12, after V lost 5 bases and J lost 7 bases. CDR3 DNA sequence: TGTGCCAGCAGCACCTCCCGGGACAGGATGGGTGAAGCTTTCTTT. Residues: CASSTSRDRMGEAFF.

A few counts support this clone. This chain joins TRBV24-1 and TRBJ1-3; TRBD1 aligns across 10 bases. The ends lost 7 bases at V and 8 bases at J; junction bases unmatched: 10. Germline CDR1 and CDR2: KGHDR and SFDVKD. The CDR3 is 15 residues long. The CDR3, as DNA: TGTGCCACCAGGGCGACAGGGGGCGAGTCGGACACCATATATTTT. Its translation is CATRATGGESDTIYF.

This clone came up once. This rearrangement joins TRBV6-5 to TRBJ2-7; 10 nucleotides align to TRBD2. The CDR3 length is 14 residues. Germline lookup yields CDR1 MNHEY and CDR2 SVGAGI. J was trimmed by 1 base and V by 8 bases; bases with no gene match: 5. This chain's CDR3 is CASRPAGGSYEQYF. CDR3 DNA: TGTGCCAGCCGTCCAGCGGGGGGGTCCTACGAGCAGTACTTC.

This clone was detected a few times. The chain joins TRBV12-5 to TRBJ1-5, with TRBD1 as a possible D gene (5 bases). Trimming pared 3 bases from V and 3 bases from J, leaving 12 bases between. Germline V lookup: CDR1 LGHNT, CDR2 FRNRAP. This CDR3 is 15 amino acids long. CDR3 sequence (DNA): TGTGCTAGTGGTTTTGGAGACAGAGACAATCAGCCCCAGCATTTT. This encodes CASGFGDRDNQPQHF.

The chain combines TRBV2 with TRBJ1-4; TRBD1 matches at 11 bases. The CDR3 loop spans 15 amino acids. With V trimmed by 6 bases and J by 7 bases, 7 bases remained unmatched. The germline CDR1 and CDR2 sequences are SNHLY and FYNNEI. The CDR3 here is CASRGQGADSEKLFF. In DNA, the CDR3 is TGTGCCAGCAGAGGACAGGGGGCAGATTCTGAAAAACTGTTTTTT.

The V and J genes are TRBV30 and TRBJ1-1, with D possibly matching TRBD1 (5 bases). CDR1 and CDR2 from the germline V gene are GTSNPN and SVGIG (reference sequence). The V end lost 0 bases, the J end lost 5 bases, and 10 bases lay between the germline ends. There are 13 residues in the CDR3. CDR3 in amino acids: CAWSVRGGTEAFF. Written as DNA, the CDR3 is TGTGCCTGGAGTGTACGGGGGGGGACTGAAGCTTTCTTT.

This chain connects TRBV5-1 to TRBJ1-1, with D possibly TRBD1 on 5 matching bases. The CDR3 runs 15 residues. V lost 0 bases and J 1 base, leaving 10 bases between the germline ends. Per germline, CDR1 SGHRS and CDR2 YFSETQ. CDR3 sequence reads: CASSLEDSSNTEAFF. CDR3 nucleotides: TGCGCCAGCAGCTTGGAAGACAGCTCGAACACTGAAGCTTTCTTT. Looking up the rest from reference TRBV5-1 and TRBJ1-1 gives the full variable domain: KAGVTQTPRYLIKTRGQQVTLSCSPISGHRSVSWYQQTPGQGLQFLFEYFSETQRNKGNFPGRFSGRQFSNSRSEMNVSTLELGDSALYLCASSLEDSSNTEAFFGQGTRLTVV.

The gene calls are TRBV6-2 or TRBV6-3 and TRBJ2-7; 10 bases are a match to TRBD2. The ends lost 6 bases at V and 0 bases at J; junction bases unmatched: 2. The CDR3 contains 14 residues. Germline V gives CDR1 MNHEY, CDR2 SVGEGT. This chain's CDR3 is CASSPSGGSYEQYF. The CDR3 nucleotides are TGTGCCAGCAGCCCTAGCGGGGGCTCCTACGAGCAGTACTTC.

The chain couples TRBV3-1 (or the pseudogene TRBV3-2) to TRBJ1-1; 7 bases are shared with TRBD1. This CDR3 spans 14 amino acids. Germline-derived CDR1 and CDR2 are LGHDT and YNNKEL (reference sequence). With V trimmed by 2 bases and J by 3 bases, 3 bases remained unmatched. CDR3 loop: CASSQPGTDTEAFF. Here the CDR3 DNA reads TGTGCCAGCAGCCAACCTGGGACAGACACTGAAGCTTTCTTT.